A single sample is the source of the 3 T cell receptor beta chains below, sequenced in a study of cytomegalovirus exposure and HLA in healthy donors. Vbeta (60) and Jbeta (13) primers were used in the PCR. Some clones are missing from TCRdb's copy, which holds only in-frame ones; the method was immunoSEQ multiplex PCR. The sample carries approximately 150,000 clones, 70% to 80% recorded once. The sequencing input was PBMCs. The source is a man between 60 and 70 years old in good health and CMV-seronegative.

V is TRBV6-1 and J is TRBJ2-1, with TRBD2 as a possible D gene (6 bases). The CDR3 totals 12 residues. From germline, CDR1 is MNHNS and CDR2 SASEGT. The V gene lost 6 bases and the J gene lost 9 bases, with 12 bases spanning the gap. CDR3 protein: CASRGYGGEQFF. CDR3 bases: TGTGCCAGCAGGGGCTACGGGGGTGAGCAGTTCTTC.

In its sample, this clone was seen a few times. This chain uses TRBV4-3 with TRBJ2-5; D is perhaps TRBD2 (5 bases). V lost 4 bases, J lost 5 bases, and 17 bases lay in between. Germline-derived CDR1 and CDR2 are LGHNA and YSLEER. This CDR3 region has 15 residues. The CDR3 here is CASSRVLDPAETQYF. The CDR3 DNA reads TGCGCCAGCAGCCGCGTACTAGATCCCGCGGAGACCCAGTACTTC.

The chain recombines TRBV11-2 with TRBJ2-1, with D possibly being TRBD2 (6 bases). This CDR3 is built from 15 residues. Germline-derived CDR1 and CDR2 are SGHAT and FQNNGV. V was pared by 1 base and J by 0 bases, with 7 bases between. CDR3 coding DNA: TGTGCCAGCAGCTTAGGCGGGATCTCCTACAATGAGCAGTTCTTC. Its translation: CASSLGGISYNEQFF.